This is a list of T cell receptor beta chains from one sample in a study of blood T cell repertoires in COVID-19. The assay was immunoSEQ multiplex PCR, and TCRdb's table has in-frame clones only and misses some. The sample includes tens of thousands of clones, approximately 86% seen only once; the top ten take 3.5% to 4.5%. Sequencing was carried out using peripheral blood. The origin of the receptors is a man aged 50 or older with acute or convalescent COVID-19. CDR3s include the opening cysteine and the closing phenylalanine or tryptophan. The D gene is left open where the match is weak. Only some rows state a clone size, as once, few, many or a class for expanded clones.

cdr3_aa: CASSLETGANYGYTF
cdr3_nt: TGTGCCAGCAGTTTGGAGACAGGGGCTAACTATGGCTACACCTTC
v_call: TRBV28
j_call: TRBJ1-2
clone_size: NA
d_call: TRBD1

cdr3_aa: CASSRTGANYGYTF
cdr3_nt: TGTGCCAGCAGCCGAACAGGGGCTAACTATGGCTACACCTTC
v_call: TRBV13
j_call: TRBJ1-2
clone_size: NA
d_call: TRBD1

cdr3_aa: CASRPPGVEKLFF
cdr3_nt: TGTGCCAGCAGACCGCCGGGTGTTGAAAAACTGTTTTTT
v_call: TRBV25-1
j_call: TRBJ1-4
clone_size: NA
d_call: NA

cdr3_aa: CASNLGLADYNEQFF
cdr3_nt: TGTGCCAGCAATCTCGGACTAGCGGACTACAATGAGCAGTTCTTC
v_call: TRBV27
j_call: TRBJ2-1
clone_size: NA
d_call: TRBD2

cdr3_aa: CASSDRGDTQYF
cdr3_nt: TGTGCCAGCAGCGACCGGGGGGATACGCAGTATTTT
v_call: TRBV11-3
j_call: TRBJ2-3
clone_size: NA
d_call: NA

cdr3_aa: CASSSGLQPQHF
cdr3_nt: TGTGCCAGCAGCTCCGGGTTGCAGCCCCAGCATTTT
v_call: TRBV7-8
j_call: TRBJ1-5
clone_size: NA
d_call: NA

cdr3_aa: CASSWTGEDTQYF
cdr3_nt: TGTGCCAGCAGTTGGACGGGAGAAGATACGCAGTATTTT
v_call: TRBV6-6
j_call: TRBJ2-3
clone_size: NA
d_call: NA

cdr3_aa: CASDRSNYGYTF
cdr3_nt: TGTGCCAGCGACAGATCTAACTATGGCTACACCTTC
v_call: TRBV7-9
j_call: TRBJ1-2
clone_size: NA
d_call: NA

cdr3_aa: CASGPGQHYGYTF
cdr3_nt: TGTGCCAGCGGACCGGGACAGCACTATGGCTACACCTTC
v_call: TRBV2
j_call: TRBJ1-2
clone_size: NA
d_call: TRBD1

cdr3_aa: CASSQGGQQMGGYTF
cdr3_nt: TGCGCCAGCAGCCAGGGGGGACAGCAGATGGGCGGCTACACCTTC
v_call: TRBV4-1
j_call: TRBJ1-2
clone_size: NA
d_call: TRBD1

cdr3_aa: CASSLKGREVNQPQHF
cdr3_nt: TGTGCCAGCAGCTTGAAGGGAAGGGAGGTTAATCAGCCCCAGCATTTT
v_call: TRBV5-6
j_call: TRBJ1-5
clone_size: few
d_call: NA

cdr3_aa: CASGGTDEKLFF
cdr3_nt: TGTGCCAGCGGGGGGACAGATGAAAAACTGTTTTTT
v_call: TRBV6-5
j_call: TRBJ1-4
clone_size: NA
d_call: TRBD1

cdr3_aa: CAWSVGEGLLKNIQYF
cdr3_nt: TGTGCCTGGAGTGTAGGAGAGGGACTTCTCAAAAACATTCAGTACTTC
v_call: TRBV30
j_call: TRBJ2-4
clone_size: few
d_call: NA

cdr3_aa: CARSFGTAQWAFF
cdr3_nt: TGTGCCAGAAGCTTCGGGACAGCTCAATGGGCTTTCTTT
v_call: TRBV5-3
j_call: TRBJ1-1
clone_size: once
d_call: TRBD1

cdr3_aa: CASSWAGNYGYTF
cdr3_nt: TGTGCCAGCAGCTGGGCAGGAAACTATGGCTACACCTTC
v_call: TRBV5-6
j_call: TRBJ1-2
clone_size: NA
d_call: NA

cdr3_aa: CASSEHRGGYGYTF
cdr3_nt: TGTGCCAGCAGTGAACACAGGGGGGGGTATGGCTACACCTTC
v_call: TRBV27
j_call: TRBJ1-2
clone_size: once
d_call: TRBD1

cdr3_aa: CSVASRARGEKLFF
cdr3_nt: TGCAGCGTTGCTAGTAGGGCCCGAGGGGAAAAACTGTTTTTT
v_call: TRBV29-1
j_call: TRBJ1-4
clone_size: NA
d_call: NA

cdr3_aa: CASSSGLDTQYF
cdr3_nt: TGTGCCAGCTCGTCAGGGTTAGATACGCAGTATTTT
v_call: TRBV18
j_call: TRBJ2-3
clone_size: NA
d_call: NA

cdr3_aa: CASSQGSYNEQFF
cdr3_nt: TGTGCCAGCAGCCAGGGTAGCTACAATGAGCAGTTCTTC
v_call: TRBV6-5
j_call: TRBJ2-1
clone_size: few
d_call: NA

cdr3_aa: CASNGGGSTDTQYF
cdr3_nt: TGTGCCAGCAATGGGGGGGGCTCCACAGATACGCAGTATTTT
v_call: TRBV3-1/TRBV3-2
j_call: TRBJ2-3
clone_size: NA
d_call: NA

cdr3_aa: CASSPPGRVNTGELFF
cdr3_nt: TGTGCCAGCAGCCCCCCAGGCAGGGTAAACACCGGGGAGCTGTTTTTT
v_call: TRBV7-9
j_call: TRBJ2-2
clone_size: NA
d_call: NA

cdr3_aa: CSMPQGETQYF
cdr3_nt: TGCAGTATGCCCCAGGGTGAGACCCAGTACTTC
v_call: TRBV20-1
j_call: TRBJ2-5
clone_size: NA
d_call: NA

cdr3_aa: CATLRQDTEAFF
cdr3_nt: TGTGCCACCTTACGACAGGACACTGAAGCTTTCTTT
v_call: TRBV6-5
j_call: TRBJ1-1
clone_size: NA
d_call: NA

cdr3_aa: CASSLDRGWGTQYF
cdr3_nt: TGTGCCAGCAGTTTGGACAGGGGGTGGGGGACCCAGTACTTC
v_call: TRBV6-5
j_call: TRBJ2-5
clone_size: NA
d_call: TRBD1

cdr3_aa: CASSWTGNPDTQYF
cdr3_nt: TGTGCCAGCAGTTGGACAGGGAACCCAGATACGCAGTATTTT
v_call: TRBV6-5
j_call: TRBJ2-3
clone_size: few
d_call: TRBD1

cdr3_aa: CASSRDSTKETQYF
cdr3_nt: TGCGCCAGCAGCCGGGACTCCACTAAAGAGACCCAGTACTTC
v_call: TRBV5-1
j_call: TRBJ2-5
clone_size: once
d_call: NA

cdr3_aa: CAISEFAVIAKNIQYF
cdr3_nt: TGTGCCATCAGTGAGTTTGCGGTGATAGCCAAAAACATTCAGTACTTC
v_call: TRBV10-3
j_call: TRBJ2-4
clone_size: NA
d_call: NA

cdr3_aa: CASSLEGALGEQYF
cdr3_nt: TGTGCCAGCAGCTTAGAGGGGGCGCTGGGCGAGCAGTACTTC
v_call: TRBV7-2
j_call: TRBJ2-7
clone_size: NA
d_call: TRBD1

cdr3_aa: CASSQLIALEQYF
cdr3_nt: TGCGCCAGCAGCCAACTTATAGCACTCGAGCAGTACTTC
v_call: TRBV4-1
j_call: TRBJ2-7
clone_size: NA
d_call: NA

cdr3_aa: CASSFSGSGEQYF
cdr3_nt: TGTGCCAGCAGCTTTAGCGGGTCTGGCGAGCAGTACTTC
v_call: TRBV7-9
j_call: TRBJ2-7
clone_size: NA
d_call: TRBD2

cdr3_aa: CASSGGMTSGTRADTQYF
cdr3_nt: TGCGCCAGCAGCGGCGGGATGACTAGCGGGACGAGAGCAGATACGCAGTATTTT
v_call: TRBV5-1
j_call: TRBJ2-3
clone_size: once
d_call: TRBD2

cdr3_aa: CASSNGGSTDTQYF
cdr3_nt: TGCGCCAGCAGCAATGGCGGCAGCACAGATACGCAGTATTTT
v_call: TRBV5-1
j_call: TRBJ2-3
clone_size: NA
d_call: NA

cdr3_aa: CASSHRDPYGYTF
cdr3_nt: TGTGCCAGCAGCCACAGGGATCCCTATGGCTACACCTTC
v_call: TRBV7-2
j_call: TRBJ1-2
clone_size: NA
d_call: NA